The TCR beta chain under discussion was sequenced for a study of Graves' ophthalmopathy and Graves' hyperthyroidism. It was from around 10 ml of fresh peripheral blood that the PBMCs came. Amplification of the TCR beta CDR3 regions used RNA transcripts (as template). The authors performed first-round RT-PCR with HTBI primers and then a second-round multiplex PCR. MiXCR was run by TCRdb on the multiplex PCR reads, yielding one entry per CDR3 protein. The data show approximately 700,000 distinct CDR3 sequences, about 41% seen once. CDR3 length equals 14 residues. CDR1 SGHTA and CDR2 FQGNSA come from the germline V gene. The V gene end was trimmed by 5 bases and the J gene end by 7 bases; junction bases not matched to a gene: 7.

Input material: peripheral blood. The rearrangement uses TRBV7-2 and TRBJ2-2; TRBD2 matches 7 bases. The source of this sequence is an adult man with Graves' ophthalmopathy. CDR3 region: CASSPLGGNGELFF. The CDR3, as DNA: TGTGCCAGCAGCCCCCTGGGGGGGAACGGGGAGCTGTTTTTT.